Listed here is a single T cell receptor beta chain. Its antigen remains unidentified. This specimen belongs to a study of T cells in Graves' hyperthyroidism and ophthalmopathy. TCR beta CDR3 region amplification was performed from RNA transcripts. A set of HTBI primers served as the primers for a first-round RT-PCR of the TCR CDR3. TCRdb used MiXCR to reprocess the multiplex PCR reads, holding one entry per CDR3 protein. In the table there are over 200,000 distinct CDR3 sequences, approximately 15% of which are singletons. Regarding the study as a whole: Blood also contained most expanded thyroid clonotypes above 0.001.

Exclusion followed for patients with uncontrolled infection, other autoimmune disease, pregnancy or lactation. The study collected blood at first hyperthyroidism diagnosis, before any ophthalmopathy symptoms arose. This CDR3 is 17 amino acids long. The V gene lost 5 bases and the J gene lost 3 bases, with 23 bases spanning the gap. Germline V CDR1 and CDR2: DFQATT, SNEGSKA (reference sequence). The receptor was derived from a woman aged 40 to 49 with Graves' hyperthyroidism that later progressed to Graves' ophthalmopathy. This chain connects TRBV20-1 to TRBJ2-1, with TRBD2 as a possible D gene (6 bases). Input material: blood. This CDR3 is CSAPLRSNSGNYNEQFF. The CDR3 coding sequence is TGCAGTGCTCCCCTTAGGTCGAATAGCGGAAACTACAATGAGCAGTTCTTC.